Below, one T cell receptor beta chain is given with its context. What it binds is not known. The sample originates from a study of TIL therapy for anti-PD-1-resistant metastatic lung cancer. The immunoSEQ assay was v3. TCRdb's table, derived via immunoSEQ multiplex PCR, lists solely in-frame clones and lacks some. The repertoire has about 50,000 clones, roughly 70% of them found once; the top ten carry approximately 5.6%. Study outcomes and limitations: Many TIL product clones were absent from baseline tumor, suggesting clonal contraction.

Time point here: pre-treatment sample, taken before nivolumab and TIL therapy. Tumor tissue came from excised metastases, mostly pleural nodules or supraclavicular lymph nodes. The CDR3 is made up of 15 amino acids. CDR1 SGHRS and CDR2 YFSETQ come from the germline V gene. The V end was cut by 1 base, the J end by 8 bases, with 13 bases between. The chain links TRBV5-1 to TRBJ1-6; D possibly corresponds to TRBD1 (5 bases). The TCR comes from a person aged 30 to 80 with non-small cell lung cancer. The sample here was tumor tissue, taken at baseline. In DNA form, the CDR3 reads TGCGCCAGCAGCTTGATGGGGGACGGGGATTCACCCCTCCACTTT. Its protein product is CASSLMGDGDSPLHF.